The 13 T cell receptor beta chains given below trace back to one sample, sequenced in a study of blood T cell repertoires in COVID-19. Produced via immunoSEQ multiplex PCR; TCRdb's table is partial and in-frame only. The sample holds approximately 90,000 clones; 80% are singletons and the top ten take roughly a fifth. The sample was peripheral blood. The receptors were sampled from a woman older than 75 with acute or convalescent COVID-19.

The chain has TRBV21-1 and TRBJ2-1; the table's D call, TRBD2, has no DNA check behind it. TRBV21-1 represents a pseudogene. The length of the CDR3 is 18 residues. CDR3 protein: CASSKVPPSPSSYNEQFF. For the CDR3, the DNA is TGTGCCAGCAGCAAAGTGCCCCCTAGCCCCAGCTCCTACAATGAGCAGTTCTTC.

This clone was detected only a few times. The chain recombines TRBV6-4 with TRBJ2-7, with a possible D match to TRBD2 (5 bases). This CDR3 is built from 17 residues. V lost 0 bases and J 3 bases, leaving 18 bases between the germline ends. Germline lookup yields CDR1 MRHNA and CDR2 SNTAGT. The CDR3 coding sequence is TGTGCCAGCAGTGACTCGAAGTGCCTAGCAGCGATCTACGAGCAGTACTTC. This codes for CASSDSKCLAAIYEQYF.

V and J are TRBV15 and TRBJ2-5, with 15 bases aligning to TRBD2. Germline lookup yields CDR1 LNHNV and CDR2 YYDKDF (reference sequence). The J segment lost 3 bases and the V segment lost 1 base, leaving 3 bases of the junction unmatched. This CDR3 comprises 17 residues. DNA for the CDR3: TGTGCCACCAGCAGAGGAAGGACTAGCGGGAGGGAAGAGACCCAGTACTTC. Encoded protein: CATSRGRTSGREETQYF.

As concerns this clone: One end of the junction is discordant with germline, which a read error may explain. The chain uses TRBV7-9 and TRBJ1-5; 9 nucleotides agree with TRBD1. The CDR3 extends over 16 amino acids. The germline V gene has CDR1 SEHNR and CDR2 FQNEAQ (reference sequence). CDR3 loop: CASSIAGTGYNQPQHF. In DNA form, the CDR3 reads TGTGCCAGCAGCATAGCCGGGACAGGGTACAATCAGCCCCAGCATTTT.

This clone appeared once. The rearrangement joins TRBV30 to TRBJ2-7; 7 nucleotides align to TRBD2. Germline trimming cut 2 bases from V and 6 bases from J; bases unmatched to any gene: 1. Per germline, CDR1 GTSNPN and CDR2 SVGIG (reference sequence). The CDR3 has 11 amino acids. The CDR3 region has the DNA TGTGCCTGGAGTTGGGGGGGCGAGCAGTACTTC. Translated, it gives CAWSWGGEQYF. Combining the CDR3 with reference TRBV30 and TRBJ2-7 gives the whole variable domain SQTIHQWPATLVQPVGSPLSLECTVEGTSNPNLYWYRQAAGRGLQLLFYSVGIGQISSEVPQNLSASRPQDRQFILSSKKLLLSDSGFYLCAWSWGGEQYFGPGTRLTVT.

The DNA of the CDR3 is TGCAGCGTTGAAGTTGGGCAGGGGGCGAACGAGCAGTACTTC. Translation gives CSVEVGQGANEQYF. This chain connects TRBV29-1 to TRBJ2-7; 8 positions agree with TRBD1. V lost 1 base to trimming and J lost 5 bases; unmatched junction nucleotides: 7. Germline-derived CDR1 and CDR2 are SQVTM and ANQGSEA. The CDR3 is 14 residues long.

V usage is TRBV2 and J usage is TRBJ2-5, with D possibly being TRBD1 (6 bases). Germline-derived CDR1 and CDR2 are SNHLY and FYNNEI. V dropped 6 bases and J dropped 2 bases, with 16 bases sitting between them. The CDR3 runs to 15 residues. The CDR3 spells CASRVDSRVQETQYF. CDR3 DNA: TGTGCCAGCAGAGTGGACAGTCGGGTTCAAGAGACCCAGTACTTC.

This sequence joins TRBV7-2 and TRBJ2-7; 8 positions agree with TRBD2. The CDR3 contains 15 residues. Trimming cost V 5 bases and J 4 bases; bases outside gene matches: 10. Germline lookup yields CDR1 SGHTA and CDR2 FQGNSA. CDR3 sequence (DNA): TGTGCCAGCAGCGTGCCGGGACTAGGGATTTACGAGCAGTACTTC. This encodes CASSVPGLGIYEQYF.

This chain connects TRBV7-6 to TRBJ2-5; a weak D match, TRBD1 (6 bases). The CDR3 consists of 15 residues. The germline V gene has CDR1 SGHVS and CDR2 FNYEAQ. Trimming removed 4 bases from V and 2 bases from J, with 14 bases in between. Written as DNA, the CDR3 is TGTGCCAGCAGCTACTGGACAGAGGGGCAAGAGACCCAGTACTTC. Residues: CASSYWTEGQETQYF.

The V and J genes are TRBV7-9 and TRBJ1-2; 8 positions match TRBD1. This CDR3 region has 14 residues. Germline V gene lookup returns CDR1 SEHNR and CDR2 FQNEAQ (reference sequence). Trimming took 6 bases from V and 4 from J; bases not matched to a gene: 7. CDR3 DNA sequence: TGTGCCAGCAGTCCCGCGGACAGGGCCTATGGCTACACCTTC. It specifies CASSPADRAYGYTF.

This clone appeared a few times. The chain couples TRBV7-9 to TRBJ2-5, with 8 bases fitting TRBD2. V gave up 2 bases and J gave up 13 bases; unmatched junction bases: 12. The CDR3 length is 14 residues. Germline-derived CDR1 and CDR2 are SEHNR and FQNEAQ (reference sequence). The CDR3 bases are TGTGCCAGCAGCTTATTAGCGGGGCCCAGTTCGGCGTACTTC. As protein: CASSLLAGPSSAYF.

This clone was found once. CDR3 protein: CASRRGGRASGELFF. The CDR3 DNA sequence: TGTGCCAGCAGGAGGGGGGGAAGGGCTTCCGGGGAGCTGTTTTTT. V is TRBV25-1 and J is TRBJ2-2; TRBD2 might be the D (7 bases). CDR3 size: 15 residues. Germline V gives CDR1 MGHDK, CDR2 SYGVNS. Trimming removed 6 bases at V and 6 bases at J, with 17 bases between.

The rearrangement joins TRBV7-8 to TRBJ2-1; 12 bases align to TRBD2. V lost 5 bases, J lost 5 bases, and 16 bases stayed unmatched. The CDR3 has 19 amino acids. Germline CDR1 and CDR2: SGHVS and FQNEAQ. The CDR3 region is CASSPMRTSGTRVDNEQFF. In nucleotides, the CDR3 is TGTGCCAGCAGCCCGATGAGGACTAGCGGGACCCGGGTCGACAATGAGCAGTTCTTC.